Ten or more counts support the clone carrying this TCR beta chain. What it binds is unknown. Synthesis of cDNA used 5'RACE (with 10-nucleotide random UMIs). The output of every sequencing run exceeded 180 million TCR-beta sequences, derived from 15-18 subjects. TCRdb independently ran MiXCR on the 5' RACE reads; one entry per CDR3 protein. Of about 80,000 distinct CDR3 sequences listed, less than 5.5% are singletons. The source of the sample is a study of neurological immune-mediated disorders. Whole-study results and caveats: Phylogenetic grouping assigned the repertoires of 18 of 34 multiple sclerosis patients to a single related-CDR3 cluster, which may represent a signature. For the multiple sclerosis repertoire cluster, no association with any clinical or MRI feature was found.

What was sequenced was PBMCs. This clonotype originated in a woman aged 25 to 39 with multiple sclerosis.

CDR3 nucleotide sequence: TGCGCCAGCAGCGTTGGCCCTGACAGGGGGTACACAGATACGCAGTATTTT. Translated, it gives CASSVGPDRGYTDTQYF. The chain employs TRBV5-1 and TRBJ2-3; 9 bases align to TRBD1. The V gene's germline CDR1 is SGHRS and CDR2 YFSETQ. V was clipped by 4 bases and J by 2 bases; unmatched bases: 11. This CDR3 contains 17 residues.